The 17 T cell receptor beta chains listed next were all sequenced from one sample in a study of blood T cell repertoires in COVID-19. Profiling relied on immunoSEQ multiplex PCR, and the TCRdb table lists in-frame clones only, not all of them. The table includes about 480,000 clones, 75% to 90% detected once. The sequencing input was peripheral blood. The source of these receptors is a young man with COVID-19, enrolled during active disease.

V usage is TRBV6-7 and J usage is TRBJ2-1, with 8 bases aligning to TRBD2. TRBV6-7 is classed as an ORF, of uncertain function. This CDR3 has 15 amino acids. Trimming cost V 8 bases and J 5 bases; bases outside gene matches: 11. Here the CDR3 reads CASERTSQENNEQFF. The CDR3 nucleotides are TGTGCCAGCGAAAGGACTAGCCAAGAGAACAATGAGCAGTTCTTC.

V is TRBV6-5 and J is TRBJ2-3; TRBD2 might be the D (5 bases). Per germline, CDR1 MNHEY and CDR2 SVGAGI. The length of the CDR3 is 15 residues. Trimming left V 2 bases short and J 2 bases short, with 11 bases between. The CDR3 DNA reads as TGTGCCAGCAGTTACCGGGGAACCCCCACAGATACGCAGTATTTT. Translating it yields CASSYRGTPTDTQYF.

This sequence joins TRBV18 and TRBJ1-1; D gene unclear. The V gene lost 3 bases and the J gene lost 3 bases, with 8 bases spanning the gap. CDR3 length equals 13 residues. The germline gives CDR1 KGHSH, CDR2 LQKENI. The CDR3 DNA follows: TGTGCCAGCTCACCCGGGAGGGACACTGAAGCTTTCTTT. Translating gives CASSPGRDTEAFF. Using reference TRBV18 and TRBJ1-1 for the parts outside the CDR3, the full variable domain is NAGVMQNPRHLVRRRGQEARLRCSPMKGHSHVYWYRQLPEEGLKFMVYLQKENIIDESGMPKERFSAEFPKEGPSILRIQQVVRGDSAAYFCASSPGRDTEAFFGQGTRLTVV.

This chain uses TRBV4-1 with TRBJ1-1, with D tentatively TRBD1 (6 bases). This CDR3 spans 16 amino acids. Germline assignment: CDR1 MGHRA and CDR2 YSYEKL. Trimming cost V 2 bases and J 0 bases, with 13 bases left between them. CDR3 residues: CASSQPPGQMNTEAFF. The CDR3 region has the DNA TGCGCCAGCAGCCAACCCCCGGGACAAATGAACACTGAAGCTTTCTTT.

This clone was picked up one time. The chain uses TRBV10-1 and TRBJ2-3; 7 nucleotides align to TRBD2. Germline CDR1 is WNHNN and CDR2 is SYGVQD (reference sequence). The CDR3 totals 14 residues. V shed 5 bases and J 2 bases; nucleotides not matched to a gene: 4. CDR3 in DNA: TGCGCCAGCAGTCCTAGCGGATTCACAGATACGCAGTATTTT. It specifies CASSPSGFTDTQYF.

This chain links TRBV6-5 with TRBJ2-2, with D unclear. The CDR3 contains 12 residues. Trimming cost V 1 base and J 7 bases, with 4 bases left between them. Germline V gene data show CDR1 as MNHEY and CDR2 as SVGAGI. The CDR3 loop reads CASSYFSGELFF. CDR3 bases: TGTGCCAGCAGTTACTTTAGCGGGGAGCTGTTTTTT.

This rearrangement joins TRBV3-1 (or the pseudogene TRBV3-2) to TRBJ2-5; 9 bases are a match to TRBD2. Germline loops: CDR1 LGHDT, CDR2 YNNKEL (reference sequence). Trimming cost V 2 bases and J 5 bases; bases outside gene matches: 3. This CDR3 has 14 residues. DNA of the CDR3: TGTGCCAGCAGCCAATCTAGCGGGGCGGAGACCCAGTACTTC. Its translation: CASSQSSGAETQYF.

The chain combines TRBV12-5 with TRBJ1-5, with D perhaps TRBD1 (6 bases). V dropped 2 bases and J dropped 3 bases, with 11 bases sitting between them. The CDR3 extends over 15 amino acids. From germline, CDR1 is LGHNT and CDR2 FRNRAP. The CDR3 DNA reads as TGTGCTAGTGGTTTGACCTCAGGGGTCAATCAGCCCCAGCATTTT. Its protein is CASGLTSGVNQPQHF.

The chain combines TRBV7-2 with TRBJ2-7; D might be TRBD2 (6 bases). The V end was cut by 6 bases, the J end by 0 bases, with 6 bases between. CDR1 SGHTA and CDR2 FQGNSA come from the germline V gene. This CDR3 comprises 12 residues. CDR3 protein: CASREGSYEQYF. CDR3 coding DNA: TGTGCCAGCAGGGAGGGCTCCTACGAGCAGTACTTC.

The table lists this clone with a count of one. This chain connects TRBV7-3 to TRBJ2-1; 9 bases agree with TRBD2. With V trimmed by 0 bases and J by 8 bases, 8 bases remained unmatched. The CDR3 loop spans 16 amino acids. Germline V gene lookup returns CDR1 SGHTA and CDR2 FQGTGA. The CDR3 reads CASSLTLGTSKYEQFF. In DNA form, the CDR3 reads TGTGCCAGCAGCTTAACGTTAGGGACTAGCAAATATGAGCAGTTCTTC.

The rearrangement uses TRBV11-2 and TRBJ2-5; 9 bases line up with TRBD2. The CDR3 contains 13 residues. V dropped 4 bases and J dropped 7; count of bases not matched to a gene: 4. Looked up from germline, CDR1 is SGHAT and CDR2 is FQNNGV. CDR3 amino acids: CASSSRRGGTQYF. The CDR3 nucleotides are TGTGCCAGCAGCTCCCGGCGGGGGGGGACCCAGTACTTC.

The chain joins TRBV7-2 to TRBJ2-3; perhaps TRBD2 as D (5 bases). CDR3 length equals 15 residues. V lost 1 base and J 2 bases, leaving 10 bases between the germline ends. Germline V gives CDR1 SGHTA, CDR2 FQGNSA. The chain's CDR3 is CASSLDLGVTDTQYF. The CDR3 nucleotides read TGTGCCAGCAGCTTAGATCTGGGAGTCACAGATACGCAGTATTTT.

In this sample, this clone turned up a few times. This sequence joins TRBV11-2 and TRBJ1-1; the D is unclear. The CDR3 totals 13 residues. CDR1 and CDR2 from the germline V gene are SGHAT and FQNNGV. V lost 2 bases and J lost 2, with 6 bases in between. The CDR3 loop is CASSLSTNTEAFF. CDR3 sequence (DNA): TGTGCCAGCAGCTTAAGCACTAACACTGAAGCTTTCTTT.

This clone was seen more than once but under ten times. V is TRBV6-5 and J is TRBJ2-3; 9 bases map to TRBD2. The germline V gene has CDR1 MNHEY and CDR2 SVGAGI. After removal of 2 bases from V and 6 bases from J, the junction contained 6 bases not matched to a gene. This CDR3 region has 15 residues. The DNA for the CDR3 is TGTGCCAGCAGTTACCGAGCGGGGGGCGGGGATACGCAGTATTTT. Translation: CASSYRAGGGDTQYF.

This clone was seen more than once but under ten times. V and J are TRBV29-1 and TRBJ1-2, with 7 bases aligning to TRBD1. CDR1 is SQVTM and CDR2 is ANQGSEA in the germline V gene. This CDR3 comprises 12 residues. Germline trimming cut 4 bases from V and 7 bases from J; bases unmatched to any gene: 6. The CDR3, as DNA: TGCAGCGTTGTAGGGACAGCCTTTGGCTACACCTTC. Its translation is CSVVGTAFGYTF.

The chain uses TRBV6-5 and TRBJ1-5; 8 bases align to TRBD1. The CDR3 totals 15 residues. Germline CDR1 and CDR2: MNHEY and SVGAGI. V lost 5 bases to trimming and J lost 7 bases; unmatched junction nucleotides: 10. CDR3 amino acids: CASSPRTGPRQPQHF. Here the CDR3 DNA reads TGTGCCAGCAGTCCACGGACAGGGCCGCGGCAGCCCCAGCATTTT.

This rearrangement joins TRBV19 to TRBJ1-1; 9 positions agree with TRBD1. The CDR3 is 14 amino acids. Germline-derived CDR1 and CDR2 are LNHDA and SQIVND (reference sequence). Losses at the gene ends were 6 bases for V and 2 bases for J; bases not matched to a gene: 4. The CDR3 spells CASSQDRGNTEAFF. CDR3 DNA sequence: TGTGCCAGTAGCCAGGACAGGGGTAACACTGAAGCTTTCTTT.